The 28 T cell receptor beta chains listed next were all sequenced from one sample in a study of blood T cell repertoires in COVID-19. Libraries were prepared by immunoSEQ multiplex PCR; TCRdb keeps only in-frame clonotypes and omits some of them. The repertoire consists of roughly 74,000 clones, with 70% to 90% occurring once and the leading ten covering 1.9%. Sequenced sample: peripheral blood. These receptors were collected from a woman aged 80 or over with active or convalescent COVID-19.

The V gene is TRBV7-3, the J gene TRBJ2-3, with 8 positions matching TRBD1. Trimming removed 6 bases from V and 0 bases from J; junction bases left unmatched: 11. The CDR3 spans 17 residues. Germline CDR1 is SGHTA and CDR2 is FQGTGA. The CDR3 bases are TGTGCCAGCAGGACCGGGACAGGTACAACTAGCACAGATACGCAGTATTTT. Protein: CASRTGTGTTSTDTQYF. The full variable domain, its missing parts supplied by reference TRBV7-3 and TRBJ2-3, is GAGVSQTPSNKVTEKGKYVELRCDPISGHTALYWYRQSLGQGPEFLIYFQGTGAADDSGLPNDRFFAVRPEGSVSTLKIQRTERGDSAVYLCASRTGTGTTSTDTQYFGPGTRLTVL.

The V call is TRBV18, the J call TRBJ1-2; 9 bases agree with TRBD1. Germline V gives CDR1 KGHSH, CDR2 LQKENI. J lost 4 bases, V lost 2 bases, and 5 bases had no gene match. The CDR3 has 15 amino acids. The CDR3 sequence: CASSPRTGESYGYTF. CDR3 sequence (DNA): TGTGCCAGCTCACCAAGGACAGGGGAATCCTATGGCTACACCTTC.

This chain uses TRBV5-1 with TRBJ1-4, with 10 nucleotides matching TRBD1. The CDR3 has 14 residues. Trimming took 5 bases from V and 8 from J; bases not matched to a gene: 6. The germline V gene encodes CDR1 SGHRS and CDR2 YFSETQ. CDR3: CASRPGTGVEKLFF. In nucleotides, the CDR3 is TGCGCCAGCAGGCCCGGGACAGGGGTGGAAAAACTGTTTTTT.

This clone was seen a single time. The CDR3 region has the DNA TGTGCCAGCAGCACAGGGGCAACTAATGAAAAACTGTTTTTT. It is translated as CASSTGATNEKLFF. V and J are TRBV7-9 and TRBJ1-4; 7 nucleotides line up with TRBD1. This CDR3 is built from 14 residues. Germline-derived CDR1 and CDR2 are SEHNR and FQNEAQ (reference sequence). V was pared by 5 bases and J by 0 bases, with 0 bases of the junction left unmatched. Full variable domain (missing parts from reference TRBV7-9 and TRBJ1-4): DTGVSQNPRHKITKRGQNVTFRCDPISEHNRLYWYRQTLGQGPEFLTYFQNEAQLEKSRLLSDRFSAERPKGSFSTLEIQRTEQGDSAMYLCASSTGATNEKLFFGSGTQLSVL.

CDR3 sequence (DNA): TGTGCCAGCATGGTTGAGCGGGGGGTGGGTATTCAGTACTTC. Translated: CASMVERGVGIQYF. The chain carries TRBV6-6 and TRBJ2-4; 9 positions match TRBD2. V lost 7 bases and J lost 10; bases outside the gene matches: 11. The length of the CDR3 is 14 residues. Germline V CDR1 and CDR2: MNHNY, SVGAGI (reference sequence).

This clone was picked up one time. V gene TRBV7-9 combines with J gene TRBJ1-1; 9 nucleotides agree with TRBD1. The ends lost 5 bases at V and 4 bases at J; junction bases unmatched: 5. This CDR3 is built from 14 residues. CDR1 is SEHNR and CDR2 is FQNEAQ in the germline V gene (reference sequence). The CDR3 loop is CASSRTGAVTEAFF. The DNA for the CDR3 is TGTGCCAGCAGCCGGACAGGGGCGGTCACTGAAGCTTTCTTT. Variable domain in full (rest from reference TRBV7-9 and TRBJ1-1): DTGVSQNPRHKITKRGQNVTFRCDPISEHNRLYWYRQTLGQGPEFLTYFQNEAQLEKSRLLSDRFSAERPKGSFSTLEIQRTEQGDSAMYLCASSRTGAVTEAFFGQGTRLTVV.

The rearrangement uses TRBV6-5 and TRBJ1-1; 8 nucleotides line up with TRBD1. This CDR3 contains 16 residues. Germline V CDR1 and CDR2: MNHEY, SVGAGI. V was pared by 1 base and J by 0 bases, with 4 bases of the junction left unmatched. CDR3 region: CASSYLDRVMNTEAFF. The CDR3 coding sequence is TGTGCCAGCAGTTACTTGGACAGGGTAATGAACACTGAAGCTTTCTTT.

The chain has TRBV18 and TRBJ2-3, with 7 bases lining up with TRBD2. The CDR3 consists of 14 residues. The germline V gene encodes CDR1 KGHSH and CDR2 LQKENI. V lost 3 bases, J lost 2 bases, and 2 bases stayed unmatched. CDR3 nucleotides: TGTGCCAGCTCACCCGGGACTAACACAGATACGCAGTATTTT. Protein: CASSPGTNTDTQYF.

The gene calls are TRBV11-3 and TRBJ2-1; TRBD2 matches at 7 bases. CDR3 length: 14 residues. Germline values: CDR1 SGHNT, CDR2 YENEEA. The V and J ends lost 5 bases and 1 base, in that order; junction bases with no gene match: 2. Here the CDR3 reads CASSAGDSYNEQFF. DNA of the CDR3: TGTGCCAGCAGCGCGGGGGATTCCTACAATGAGCAGTTCTTC.

This sequence joins TRBV6-5 and TRBJ1-2; 10 bases agree with TRBD1. Losses at the gene ends were 6 bases for V and 8 bases for J; bases not matched to a gene: 12. Looked up from germline, CDR1 is MNHEY and CDR2 is SVGAGI. The CDR3 is 15 residues long. Written as DNA, the CDR3 is TGTGCCAGCAGCCAGACCGTGGACAGGGGGAAGGGCTACACCTTC. Protein product: CASSQTVDRGKGYTF.

The chain links TRBV27 to TRBJ2-7; tentatively, D is TRBD1 (6 bases). Germline lookup yields CDR1 MNHEY and CDR2 SMNVEV (reference sequence). V gave up 10 bases and J gave up 7 bases, with 23 bases separating them. The CDR3 loop spans 14 amino acids. The CDR3 DNA follows: TGTGCCACCAAAGGGGGACGGACATTGGGGGAGCAGTACTTC. It codes for CATKGGRTLGEQYF.

This CDR3 is CASSASGAYNQPQHF. DNA for the CDR3: TGTGCCAGCAGTGCGTCAGGGGCCTACAATCAGCCCCAGCATTTT. The chain has TRBV2 and TRBJ1-5; TRBD1 is a possible D gene (6 bases). This CDR3 region has 15 residues. The V gene's germline CDR1 is SNHLY and CDR2 FYNNEI. Between the trimmed V and J ends, which lost 4 bases and 3 bases, there was a span of 13 bases. The full variable domain, in which reference TRBV2 and TRBJ1-5 provide the parts outside the CDR3, is EPEVTQTPSHQVTQMGQEVILRCVPISNHLYFYWYRQILGQKVEFLVSFYNNEISEKSEIFDDQFSVERPDGSNFTLKIRSTKLEDSAMYFCASSASGAYNQPQHFGDGTRLSIL.

CDR3 in amino acids: CASSSDYRNEQFF. DNA for the CDR3: TGTGCCAGCAGCTCCGACTATCGCAATGAGCAGTTCTTC. The chain combines TRBV21-1 with TRBJ2-1; TRBD2 is the table's D call, not checked against the DNA. TRBV21-1 constitutes a pseudogene. The CDR3 covers 13 residues.

This clone appeared a single time. The chain recombines TRBV4-1 with TRBJ1-4; TRBD1 agrees at 7 bases. The V gene end was trimmed by 3 bases and the J gene end by 1 base; junction bases not matched to a gene: 8. CDR3 length equals 17 residues. Looked up from germline, CDR1 is MGHRA and CDR2 is YSYEKL. CDR3 amino acids: CASSHIGGPGTNEKLFF. The CDR3 bases are TGCGCCAGCAGCCACATAGGGGGCCCCGGAACTAATGAAAAACTGTTTTTT.

The V and J genes are TRBV23-1 and TRBJ2-2, with D unresolved. TRBV23-1 is filed as an ORF, its function uncertain. Between the trimmed V and J ends, which lost 2 bases and 9 bases, there was a span of 19 bases. This CDR3 is built from 16 residues. The CDR3 sequence: CASSQRARPFVWELFF. CDR3 sequence (DNA): TGCGCCAGCAGTCAAAGAGCGAGACCGTTTGTCTGGGAGCTGTTTTTT.

The V gene is TRBV5-1, the J gene TRBJ1-3; TRBD1 might be the D (5 bases). The CDR3 length is 17 residues. Trimming cost V 0 bases and J 4 bases, with 17 bases left between them. Looked up from germline, CDR1 is SGHRS and CDR2 is YFSETQ. CDR3 residues: CASSLGNWGRSGNTIYF. CDR3 coding DNA: TGCGCCAGCAGCTTGGGAAACTGGGGCAGATCGGGAAACACCATATATTTT.

CDR3 sequence: CASRPTRTAPPGQYF. CDR3 sequence (DNA): TGTGCCAGCAGACCAACACGGACTGCTCCTCCGGGGCAGTACTTC. J is TRBJ2-7 and V is TRBV6-5; possible D gene TRBD2, 5 bases. CDR1 is MNHEY and CDR2 is SVGAGI in the germline V gene. This CDR3 has 15 residues. The V end lost 6 bases, the J end lost 9 bases, and 24 bases lay between the germline ends.

The J gene is TRBJ1-1, the V gene TRBV21-1; no check of the table's D call, TRBD1, against the DNA was made. TRBV21-1 is shown as a pseudogene. CDR3 length equals 16 residues. Here the CDR3 reads CASSKEIQIMNTEAFF. The CDR3 DNA is TGTGCCAGCAGCAAAGAAATTCAGATCATGAACACTGAAGCTTTCTTT.

This clone was seen more than once but under ten times. The chain carries TRBV6-2 or TRBV6-3 and TRBJ2-2, with D tentatively TRBD1 (5 bases). This CDR3 is built from 17 residues. Per the germline V gene, CDR1 is MNHEY and CDR2 is SVGEGT. Trimming removed 2 bases from V and 4 bases from J, with 17 bases in between. CDR3 amino acids: CASSYPSRTSPTGELFF. DNA for the CDR3: TGTGCCAGCAGTTACCCCTCGAGGACATCACCCACCGGGGAGCTGTTTTTT.

The V gene is TRBV10-1, the J gene TRBJ1-4; TRBD1 agrees at 7 bases. CDR1 and CDR2 (germline): WNHNN, SYGVQD (reference sequence). This CDR3 comprises 16 residues. The ends lost 2 bases at V and 4 bases at J; junction bases unmatched: 7. The CDR3 loop reads CASSEPWDSYNEKLFF. CDR3 coding DNA: TGCGCCAGCAGTGAGCCTTGGGACAGCTATAATGAAAAACTGTTTTTT.

The CDR3 loop reads CASSTGLPTGELFF. In nucleotides, the CDR3 is TGTGCCAGCAGCACGGGACTACCCACCGGGGAGCTGTTTTTT. The V gene is TRBV7-3, the J gene TRBJ2-2; 7 bases align to TRBD2. The CDR3 has 14 amino acids. V lost 5 bases, J lost 4 bases, and 4 bases stayed unmatched. The germline CDR1 and CDR2 sequences are SGHTA and FQGTGA.

The rearrangement joins TRBV11-2 to TRBJ2-7; possibly TRBD2 for D (6 bases). The CDR3 runs to 14 residues. Per the germline V gene, CDR1 is SGHAT and CDR2 is FQNNGV. V lost 0 bases to trimming and J lost 4 bases, with 10 bases between them. The CDR3: CASSLERGMYEQYF. The CDR3 nucleotides are TGTGCCAGCAGCTTAGAACGGGGGATGTACGAGCAGTACTTC.

The J gene is TRBJ1-6, the V gene TRBV6-5, with D perhaps matching TRBD1 (6 bases). This CDR3 contains 14 residues. Germline CDR1 MNHEY, CDR2 SVGAGI. Trimming removed 1 base at V and 8 bases at J, with 9 bases between. CDR3 bases: TGTGCCAGCAGTTACTGGGCAGGGGATTCACCCCTCCACTTT. Translating gives CASSYWAGDSPLHF.

This rearrangement joins TRBV4-3 to TRBJ2-5; tentatively, D is TRBD2 (7 bases). Germline assignment: CDR1 LGHNA and CDR2 YSLEER. The CDR3 runs to 13 residues. Trimming removed 0 bases from V and 8 bases from J, with 10 bases in between. This chain's CDR3 is CASSQEGGRTQYF. In DNA, the CDR3 is TGCGCCAGCAGCCAAGAGGGGGGGCGTACCCAGTACTTC.

This chain links TRBV5-6 with TRBJ1-6, with 9 positions matching TRBD1. Germline lookup yields CDR1 SGHDT and CDR2 YYEEEE. The CDR3 totals 14 residues. The J segment lost 9 bases and the V segment lost 4 bases, leaving 5 bases of the junction unmatched. CDR3 DNA sequence: TGTGCCAGCAGCAGGGGACAGGGTGGTTCACCCCTCCACTTT. Its protein is CASSRGQGGSPLHF.

This chain joins TRBV5-4 and TRBJ2-3, with a tentative D call TRBD2 (5 bases). V lost 3 bases to trimming and J lost 5 bases, with 19 bases between them. The CDR3 runs 16 residues. Germline V gene data show CDR1 as SGHNT and CDR2 as YYREEE (reference sequence). The CDR3 loop is CASSSRDTVIGDTQYF. DNA for the CDR3: TGTGCCAGCAGCTCGAGGGATACGGTTATAGGAGATACGCAGTATTTT.

The chain combines TRBV10-3 with TRBJ2-3; no firm D call. Germline values: CDR1 ENHRY, CDR2 SYGVKD. This CDR3 spans 12 amino acids. Trimming pared 11 bases from V and 3 bases from J, leaving 12 bases between. The CDR3 bases are TGTGCCTCCTCCCAGGCTACAGATACGCAGTATTTT. Its translation: CASSQATDTQYF.

The rearrangement links TRBV13 to TRBJ2-7, with 11 bases matching TRBD2. Looked up from germline, CDR1 is PRHDT and CDR2 is FYEKMQ (reference sequence). V dropped 5 bases and J dropped 1; count of bases not matched to a gene: 13. The CDR3 runs to 18 residues. CDR3 residues: CASSQHTLAGGLSYEQYF. Here the CDR3 DNA reads TGTGCCAGCAGCCAACATACCCTAGCGGGAGGCCTTTCCTACGAGCAGTACTTC.